This T cell receptor (beta chain) was identified in a study of T cells in tumors and immune-related adverse events (dated by TCRdb to the early 2020s). Counted from cysteine to phenylalanine, this CDR3 has 12 amino acids. Of all the DNA, just the CDR3 is kept, 36 bases in frame from base 1. After removal of 5 bases from V and 5 bases from J, the junction retains 4 bases not matched to a gene. CDR1 SQVTM and CDR2 ANQGSEA were looked up in the germline V gene. The sample's treatment or condition, from its label and the paper: nivolumab (PD-1 blockade) given before sampling. The DNeasy Blood and Tissue Kit was used to extract DNA from the formalin-fixed paraffin-embedded specimens. Using the immunoSEQ assay, the TCR beta locus was amplified and sequenced, producing bulk TCR Vbeta CDR3 data. The source study handled its data this way. CDR3s were excluded if they were non-productive, were shorter than 7 amino acids, or did not start with C or end with F/W. Analysis was restricted to specimens with at least 1000 reads, and clonotypes were defined at the amino acid level. To compute clonality, Pielou's evenness was subtracted from 1. Library sizes were equalized by abundance-weighted random subsampling with replacement, repeated 100 times to report 95% confidence intervals. The Morisita overlap index was used to quantify repertoire overlap, and the top 40 clones in each specimen were examined for overlap with the irAE. As stored in TCRdb, this immuneACCESS dataset retains in-frame rearrangements with V and J assigned. A fraction of the clones does not appear; measured against another copy, unresolved V genes explain less than half of the discrepancy, and the remainder lacks a known reason. V and J calls and clone size are those listed in that table; D and trimming were worked out from the DNA. This sample gives tens of thousands of clones in total; 90% to 95% of them show up just once. The biggest ten clones account for 1.3% of the sample.

In regard to this clone: Its antigen is not yet known. Base-call qualities are not available, and no considerably larger clone is one nucleotide away.

The receptor's source is a female donor with metastatic renal cell carcinoma. This chain is built from TRBV29-1 and TRBJ2-5; the central 8 bases match TRBD1. The sequenced sample was lymph node tissue, obtained from a patient treated with anti-PD-1 therapy. The CDR3 protein: CSVWTGWETQYF. The DNA reads as follows: TGCAGCGTTTGGACAGGGTGGGAGACCCAGTACTTC.